The T cell receptor (beta chain) under discussion was sequenced for a study of blood T cells in healthy people across ages. Study outcomes and limitations: Diversity estimates from one million T cells were considered underestimates. Higher naive T cell percentage went strongly together with higher TCR beta diversity.

A J-beta primer mix and a sample-barcoded 5' primer were used in a second PCR of roughly 7 to 12 cycles. TCRdb redid the calling of the 5' RACE reads with MiXCR, one entry per CDR3 protein. Here the sample spans roughly 500,000 distinct CDR3 sequences, less than 25% being singletons. This clonotype was observed a handful of times. Its specificity is not known. The germline gives CDR1 SEHNR, CDR2 FQNEAQ (reference sequence). V was clipped by 1 base and J by 11 bases, with 9 bases between them. This CDR3 contains 11 residues. The sample was also linked to a second study, of T cells of mothers and their children. As that report states: Related mother-child pairs showed slightly higher but non-significant overlap than unrelated pairs.

This chain connects TRBV7-9 to TRBJ2-7; D unresolved. The clonotype originates from a boy younger than 18 in good health. Sequencing used blood. CDR3 amino acids: CASSLERVEYF. DNA for the CDR3: TGTGCCAGCAGCTTAGAACGGGTGGAGTACTTC.